The 20 T cell receptor beta chains in this list originate from one sample, sequenced in a study of cytomegalovirus exposure and HLA in healthy donors. PCR used 60 Vbeta primers and 13 Jbeta primers. Using immunoSEQ multiplex PCR, the repertoire was profiled, and TCRdb retains in-frame clones only, with some absent. In the table there are 95,000 to 150,000 clones, around 80% of which are singletons. The sample consisted of PBMCs. Receptor source: a man aged 25-45 years in good health and CMV-seronegative.

This chain links TRBV11-2 with TRBJ2-7, with 10 bases aligning to TRBD1. The CDR3 covers 15 residues. The V gene's germline CDR1 is SGHAT and CDR2 FQNNGV. The J segment lost 8 bases and the V segment lost 1 base, leaving 8 bases of the junction unmatched. CDR3 coding DNA: TGTGCCAGCAGCTTAGGGGACAGGGGTATGAGGAAGCAGTACTTC. Protein product: CASSLGDRGMRKQYF.

The genes are TRBV6-5 and TRBJ1-5, with 9 positions matching TRBD1. CDR3 length: 15 residues. CDR1 is MNHEY, CDR2 SVGAGI, per germline. Germline trimming cut 4 bases from V and 1 base from J; bases unmatched to any gene: 2. Here the CDR3 reads CASSSDRGSNQPQHF. The CDR3 DNA reads TGTGCCAGCAGTTCGGACAGGGGAAGCAATCAGCCCCAGCATTTT.

The V and J genes are TRBV5-4 and TRBJ2-7; no definite D call. This CDR3 spans 14 amino acids. V lost 4 bases to trimming and J lost 3 bases, with 14 bases between them. Germline V lookup: CDR1 SGHNT, CDR2 YYREEE (reference sequence). As DNA, the CDR3 is TGTGCCAGCAGCCCTGATGACACGTACTACGAGCAGTACTTC. This encodes CASSPDDTYYEQYF.

The chain couples TRBV5-1 to TRBJ1-3; 11 bases are a match to TRBD1. The CDR3 length is 17 residues. V trimming: 4 bases; J trimming: 4 bases; junction bases outside the gene matches: 10. Germline loops: CDR1 SGHRS, CDR2 YFSETQ. The CDR3 DNA is TGCGCCAGCAGCGCCGGGACAGGGGGATCGAGGGGAAACACCATATATTTT. Amino acid sequence: CASSAGTGGSRGNTIYF.

The V gene is TRBV28, the J gene TRBJ2-3, with TRBD2 matching 8 bases. The CDR3 covers 15 residues. V dropped 6 bases and J dropped 1; count of bases not matched to a gene: 6. Germline lookup yields CDR1 MDHEN and CDR2 SYDVKM. The chain's CDR3 is CASRFTSGGTDTQYF. In DNA, the CDR3 is TGTGCCAGCAGATTTACTAGCGGAGGCACAGATACGCAGTATTTT.

This chain links TRBV11-2 with TRBJ2-7; 10 bases are shared with TRBD2. The CDR3 extends over 15 amino acids. CDR1 is SGHAT and CDR2 is FQNNGV in the germline V gene. V lost 0 bases and J lost 2; bases outside the gene matches: 1. CDR3 loop: CASSLELAGAYEQYF. DNA for the CDR3: TGTGCCAGCAGCTTAGAGCTAGCGGGAGCCTACGAGCAGTACTTC.

The V and J genes are TRBV7-9 and TRBJ2-1; TRBD1 matches 8 bases. Germline trimming cut 5 bases from V and 6 bases from J; bases unmatched to any gene: 9. The germline CDR1 and CDR2 sequences are SEHNR and FQNEAQ (reference sequence). The CDR3 sequence is 15 residues long. CDR3: CASSPRTGITNEQFF. CDR3 sequence (DNA): TGTGCCAGCAGCCCGAGGACAGGGATAACCAATGAGCAGTTCTTC. Together with reference TRBV7-9 and TRBJ2-1, the CDR3 gives the full variable domain: DTGVSQNPRHKITKRGQNVTFRCDPISEHNRLYWYRQTLGQGPEFLTYFQNEAQLEKSRLLSDRFSAERPKGSFSTLEIQRTEQGDSAMYLCASSPRTGITNEQFFGPGTRLTVL.

V and J are TRBV2 and TRBJ2-4, with D hard to call. Germline V gene lookup returns CDR1 SNHLY and CDR2 FYNNEI. The CDR3 has 15 amino acids. V was trimmed by 4 bases and J by 0 bases, leaving 10 bases between them. This CDR3 reads CASSGKRIAKNIQYF. Written as DNA, the CDR3 is TGTGCCAGCAGTGGAAAGAGGATAGCCAAAAACATTCAGTACTTC.

Comments on this clone: A junction boundary mismatches the germline segment, possibly from a read error. This chain joins TRBV7-9 and TRBJ2-1, with TRBD2 matching 8 bases. The CDR3 covers 14 residues. Germline CDR1 SEHNR, CDR2 FQNEAQ (reference sequence). The CDR3 loop is CASSRAGAPNGQFF. The CDR3 coding sequence is TGTGCCAGCAGCCGAGCGGGGGCACCCAATGGGCAGTTCTTC.

Only one count was recorded for this clone. The genes are TRBV2 and TRBJ1-2; D gene unclear. Germline V gives CDR1 SNHLY, CDR2 FYNNEI. Trimming removed 2 bases from V and 8 bases from J, with 3 bases in between. The CDR3 length is 10 residues. CDR3 region: CASSEPGYTF. The CDR3 DNA is TGTGCCAGCAGTGAACCAGGCTACACCTTC. The full variable domain, completed using reference TRBV2 and TRBJ1-2, is EPEVTQTPSHQVTQMGQEVILRCVPISNHLYFYWYRQILGQKVEFLVSFYNNEISEKSEIFDDQFSVERPDGSNFTLKIRSTKLEDSAMYFCASSEPGYTFGSGTRLTVV.

This sequence joins TRBV6-6 and TRBJ2-7; 9 positions agree with TRBD1. Germline values: CDR1 MNHNY, CDR2 SVGAGI (reference sequence). The ends lost 3 bases at V and 3 bases at J; junction bases unmatched: 3. This CDR3 has 14 residues. The CDR3 coding sequence is TGTGCCAGCAGTTATTGGGACAGGGTCTACGAGCAGTACTTC. Translating it yields CASSYWDRVYEQYF.

The rearrangement uses TRBV6-6 and TRBJ2-7; 8 nucleotides match TRBD1. Germline V gene lookup returns CDR1 MNHNY and CDR2 SVGAGI (reference sequence). The V and J ends lost 5 bases and 4 bases, in that order; junction bases with no gene match: 7. This CDR3 region has 14 residues. CDR3 DNA sequence: TGTGCCAGCAGTACCGGGACAGGTAATTACGAGCAGTACTTC. The encoded protein is CASSTGTGNYEQYF.

This clone has more than one count but fewer than ten. V is TRBV5-4 and J is TRBJ2-5, with a tentative D call TRBD2 (6 bases). Germline CDR1 reads SGHNT; CDR2 reads YYREEE (reference sequence). Trimming removed 4 bases at V and 3 bases at J, with 10 bases between. There are 13 residues in the CDR3. This CDR3 is CASSPREKETQYF. The CDR3 region has the DNA TGTGCCAGCAGCCCCCGGGAGAAAGAGACCCAGTACTTC.

This chain uses TRBV7-8 with TRBJ2-7; perhaps TRBD1 as D (6 bases). The CDR3 consists of 15 residues. Germline V gene sequence: CDR1 SGHVS, CDR2 FQNEAQ. The germline V and J ends were trimmed by 5 bases and 4 bases, with 18 bases remaining between them. For the CDR3, the DNA is TGTGCCAGCAGCCAAGACCAGGGGCCATGGTACGAGCAGTACTTC. Protein product: CASSQDQGPWYEQYF.

The genes are TRBV6-5 and TRBJ1-4; 8 positions match TRBD1. Germline CDR1 MNHEY, CDR2 SVGAGI. Trimming at V came to 2 bases and at J to 12 bases, leaving 11 bases not matched to a gene. The CDR3 covers 15 residues. In nucleotides, the CDR3 is TGTGCCAGCAGTTACACCAGGACAGGGAAGTATGAACTGTTTTTT. Translating it yields CASSYTRTGKYELFF.

This clone was detected only once. The chain combines TRBV9 with TRBJ1-1, with 7 bases matching TRBD1. The germline CDR1 and CDR2 sequences are SGDLS and YYNGEE. V dropped 4 bases and J dropped 1; count of bases not matched to a gene: 4. There are 14 residues in the CDR3. The CDR3 sequence: CASSSGQRNTEAFF. CDR3 DNA sequence: TGTGCCAGCAGCTCGGGACAGAGGAACACTGAAGCTTTCTTT.

This clone has a single count. The rearrangement joins TRBV5-1 to TRBJ1-1; 10 bases fit TRBD1. The CDR3 length is 16 residues. Germline V gene data show CDR1 as SGHRS and CDR2 as YFSETQ. The trim removed 4 bases at V and 4 bases at J, leaving 10 bases unmatched. CDR3 nucleotides: TGCGCCAGCAGCCGGGGGACAGGGGCTGTGGCCACTGAAGCTTTCTTT. Residues: CASSRGTGAVATEAFF.

The gene calls are TRBV6-5 and TRBJ1-1, with 7 bases fitting TRBD1. The V gene's germline CDR1 is MNHEY and CDR2 SVGAGI. The CDR3 sequence is 13 residues long. The V gene end was trimmed by 6 bases and the J gene end by 7 bases; junction bases not matched to a gene: 8. CDR3 protein: CASRRDRAGEAFF. The CDR3 DNA follows: TGTGCCAGCAGGCGAGACAGGGCAGGTGAAGCTTTCTTT.

The chain uses TRBV2 and TRBJ2-7; 12 nucleotides align to TRBD2. From germline, CDR1 is SNHLY and CDR2 FYNNEI. Trimming at V came to 6 bases and at J to 3 bases, leaving 18 bases not matched to a gene. The CDR3 sequence is 19 residues long. CDR3 nucleotide sequence: TGTGCCAGCAGCGATATACTCGGACTAGCGGGAACGGAAGGCTACGAGCAGTACTTC. It is translated as CASSDILGLAGTEGYEQYF. Filled out from reference TRBV2 and TRBJ2-7, the complete variable domain reads EPEVTQTPSHQVTQMGQEVILRCVPISNHLYFYWYRQILGQKVEFLVSFYNNEISEKSEIFDDQFSVERPDGSNFTLKIRSTKLEDSAMYFCASSDILGLAGTEGYEQYFGPGTRLTVT.

The rearrangement joins TRBV28 to TRBJ2-7, with D tentatively TRBD2 (5 bases). Trimming shortened V by 3 bases and J by 2 bases, and 17 bases separated the two germline ends. Per the germline V gene, CDR1 is MDHEN and CDR2 is SYDVKM. This CDR3 is 16 amino acids long. Written as DNA, the CDR3 is TGTGCCAGCAGTTTGAGGGAACTAGACCTAACCTACGAGCAGTACTTC. Amino acid sequence: CASSLRELDLTYEQYF.